The rows below give T cell receptor beta chains drawn from one sample of a study of Graves' ophthalmopathy and Graves' hyperthyroidism. MiXCR, run by TCRdb on the multiplex PCR reads, gives a single entry per CDR3 protein. Among about 380,000 distinct CDR3 sequences listed, 15% to 19% were seen once. Sequencing was carried out using peripheral blood. The receptors derive from a woman under 30 with stable Graves' hyperthyroidism. CDR3s include the opening cysteine and the closing phenylalanine or tryptophan. The order of the fields is D gene, V gene, J gene, CDR3 protein. The D gene is left open where the match is weak.

d_gene: TRBD1; v_gene: TRBV6-5; j_gene: TRBJ2-7; CDR3aa: CASSSSQGAYEQYF
d_gene: NA; v_gene: TRBV7-9; j_gene: TRBJ1-1; CDR3aa: CASSFTYMNTEAFF
d_gene: TRBD1; v_gene: TRBV12-3/TRBV12-4; j_gene: TRBJ2-5; CDR3aa: CASSKRQGTVKTQYF
d_gene: NA; v_gene: TRBV6-1; j_gene: TRBJ1-1; CDR3aa: CASSRTNTEAFF
d_gene: NA; v_gene: TRBV18; j_gene: TRBJ2-5; CDR3aa: CASSPPGTTQETQYF
d_gene: TRBD1; v_gene: TRBV3-1; j_gene: TRBJ1-1; CDR3aa: CASSPVPGQGLNTEAFF
d_gene: TRBD1; v_gene: TRBV6-5; j_gene: TRBJ2-7; CDR3aa: CASSYSTGGYEQYF
d_gene: NA; v_gene: TRBV6-5; j_gene: TRBJ2-6; CDR3aa: CATLKGGANVLTF
d_gene: NA; v_gene: TRBV5-5; j_gene: TRBJ2-7; CDR3aa: CASSLALTVTYEQYF
d_gene: NA; v_gene: TRBV6-5; j_gene: TRBJ1-1; CDR3aa: CASSYTFGEVGNTEAFF
d_gene: NA; v_gene: TRBV19; j_gene: TRBJ1-2; CDR3aa: CAGGGAGYGYTF
d_gene: TRBD2; v_gene: TRBV7-3; j_gene: TRBJ2-5; CDR3aa: CASSYLPVTGGETQYF
d_gene: NA; v_gene: TRBV25-1; j_gene: TRBJ1-1; CDR3aa: CASSEWGGGSTEAFF
d_gene: NA; v_gene: TRBV20-1; j_gene: TRBJ2-4; CDR3aa: CSGEGEGDKNIQYF
d_gene: NA; v_gene: TRBV4-2; j_gene: TRBJ1-2; CDR3aa: CASSPPGGSVYTF
d_gene: TRBD1; v_gene: TRBV19; j_gene: TRBJ1-6; CDR3aa: CASSIYRGNSPLHF
d_gene: NA; v_gene: TRBV12-3/TRBV12-4; j_gene: TRBJ1-1; CDR3aa: CASEFNSGARRNTEAFF
d_gene: NA; v_gene: TRBV11-2; j_gene: TRBJ1-2; CDR3aa: CASSPIGGRNYGYTF
d_gene: TRBD1; v_gene: TRBV24-1; j_gene: TRBJ1-5; CDR3aa: CATSDADRGGNQPQHF
d_gene: NA; v_gene: TRBV18; j_gene: TRBJ1-2; CDR3aa: CASSPQTGENYGYTF
d_gene: TRBD1; v_gene: TRBV5-1; j_gene: TRBJ2-2; CDR3aa: CASSLDRQGLNTGELFF
d_gene: NA; v_gene: TRBV12-3/TRBV12-4; j_gene: TRBJ1-2; CDR3aa: CASRVGGHSSGYTF
d_gene: NA; v_gene: TRBV12-3/TRBV12-4; j_gene: TRBJ2-7; CDR3aa: CASSPRRGSFYEQYF
d_gene: NA; v_gene: TRBV20-1; j_gene: TRBJ1-2; CDR3aa: CSPRLLESYTF
d_gene: TRBD1; v_gene: TRBV11-3; j_gene: TRBJ1-2; CDR3aa: CASSSDRASSYGYTF
d_gene: TRBD1; v_gene: TRBV6-1; j_gene: TRBJ1-2; CDR3aa: CASSEAGQGSLRGYTF
d_gene: TRBD1; v_gene: TRBV20-1; j_gene: TRBJ1-2; CDR3aa: CSASAGTGGIYGYTF
d_gene: NA; v_gene: TRBV28; j_gene: TRBJ2-4; CDR3aa: CASSFMRIAKNIQYF
d_gene: NA; v_gene: TRBV7-8; j_gene: TRBJ2-4; CDR3aa: CASSLRVLVAKNIQYF
d_gene: TRBD1; v_gene: TRBV5-1; j_gene: TRBJ1-1; CDR3aa: CASSPGTAGTEAFF
d_gene: NA; v_gene: TRBV6-2/TRBV6-3; j_gene: TRBJ2-3; CDR3aa: CASSYWPGPSTDTQYF
d_gene: NA; v_gene: TRBV11-1; j_gene: TRBJ1-1; CDR3aa: CASKTSGGNRAAEAFF
d_gene: TRBD1; v_gene: TRBV19; j_gene: TRBJ1-5; CDR3aa: CASSMGRGRDQPQHF
d_gene: TRBD1; v_gene: TRBV19; j_gene: TRBJ2-7; CDR3aa: CASRGTGGRSYEQYF
d_gene: NA; v_gene: TRBV25-1; j_gene: TRBJ1-1; CDR3aa: CASSDGWSEAFF
d_gene: NA; v_gene: TRBV15; j_gene: TRBJ2-5; CDR3aa: CATTNRDQETQYF
d_gene: NA; v_gene: TRBV19; j_gene: TRBJ1-6; CDR3aa: CASSIGQNLGSPLHF
d_gene: NA; v_gene: TRBV3-1; j_gene: TRBJ2-5; CDR3aa: CASSQAGLIRETQYF
d_gene: TRBD1; v_gene: TRBV6-1; j_gene: TRBJ2-7; CDR3aa: CASNQDRGRREQYF
d_gene: NA; v_gene: TRBV12-3/TRBV12-4; j_gene: TRBJ1-6; CDR3aa: CASSLASGLGGSPLHF
d_gene: NA; v_gene: TRBV24-1; j_gene: TRBJ1-2; CDR3aa: CATSGGPGFYGYTF
d_gene: TRBD1; v_gene: TRBV3-1; j_gene: TRBJ1-1; CDR3aa: CASSHFFGDSEAFF
d_gene: NA; v_gene: TRBV6-1; j_gene: TRBJ1-2; CDR3aa: CASSEAGGIYGYTF
d_gene: NA; v_gene: TRBV6-1; j_gene: TRBJ2-7; CDR3aa: CASSTRGSYEQYF
d_gene: NA; v_gene: TRBV6-1; j_gene: TRBJ1-5; CDR3aa: CASSQGTDSNQPQHF
d_gene: TRBD2; v_gene: TRBV11-2; j_gene: TRBJ2-5; CDR3aa: CASSLRLAGTQETQYF
d_gene: NA; v_gene: TRBV5-1; j_gene: TRBJ1-1; CDR3aa: CASSPEVGGQNTEAFF
d_gene: TRBD2; v_gene: TRBV5-6; j_gene: TRBJ2-5; CDR3aa: CASSPHGGGAGETQYF
d_gene: NA; v_gene: TRBV29-1; j_gene: TRBJ1-1; CDR3aa: CSGEMNTEAFF
d_gene: NA; v_gene: TRBV7-9; j_gene: TRBJ1-5; CDR3aa: CAVGRQPQHF
d_gene: NA; v_gene: TRBV20-1; j_gene: TRBJ2-7; CDR3aa: CSARQPRMYEQYF
d_gene: NA; v_gene: TRBV6-5; j_gene: TRBJ2-2; CDR3aa: CASSYASEGPNTGELFF
d_gene: TRBD1; v_gene: TRBV10-3; j_gene: TRBJ1-1; CDR3aa: CAIRDRGIMNTEAFF
d_gene: TRBD2; v_gene: TRBV7-9; j_gene: TRBJ2-5; CDR3aa: CASSTTSGGAYETQYF
d_gene: NA; v_gene: TRBV7-2; j_gene: TRBJ2-5; CDR3aa: CASSFLGNQETQYF